This T cell receptor beta chain was sequenced during a study of identical twins. The CDR3 extends over 13 amino acids. Per the germline V gene, CDR1 is DFQATT and CDR2 is SNEGSKA (reference sequence). V trimming: 0 bases; J trimming: 6 bases; junction bases outside the gene matches: 1. Remarks on this clonotype: Its antigen is unknown.

Through template switching, a universal primer site was introduced, and the cDNA contained unique molecular identifiers. One entry per CDR3 protein results from TCRdb running MiXCR on the 5' RACE reads. The repertoire holds hundreds of thousands of distinct CDR3 sequences, with approximately 21% as singletons. Study-wide points: These conclusions were based on statistical analysis (cross-sectional, not following the same donors).

These data were also reused for a study on T cells expressing NK-cell markers. That study adds: The eight sequenced donors comprised seven who were HCMV-seropositive and one who was seronegative. In several experiments, an anti-gamma-delta TCR antibody restricted sorting to alpha-beta TCR T cells.

The sequencing input was PBMCs. The genes are TRBV20-1 and TRBJ2-2; 7 nucleotides align to TRBD2. The TCR originated in a woman between 18 and 29 years old in good health. The CDR3 bases are TGCAGTGCTAGAGACCGGGGGGCCGGGGAGCTGTTTTTT. Its protein product is CSARDRGAGELFF.